Sequencing of this TCR beta chain was carried out in a study of cytomegalovirus exposure and HLA in healthy donors. The PCR made use of 60 Vbeta and 13 Jbeta primers. Measured with immunoSEQ multiplex PCR; TCRdb has only the in-frame clones, and not every one. The sample holds some 100,000 clones, roughly 76% seen once. The trim removed 4 bases at V and 3 bases at J, leaving 8 bases unmatched. This CDR3 is built from 16 residues. In germline, CDR1 is SNHLY, CDR2 FYNNEI. The source is a woman aged 45-65 years in good health and CMV-seropositive. The rearrangement links TRBV2 to TRBJ2-3; 9 nucleotides line up with TRBD2. Sequenced sample: PBMCs. The CDR3 spells CASSAPMTSGTDTQYF. DNA of the CDR3: TGTGCCAGCAGTGCGCCTATGACTAGCGGTACAGATACGCAGTATTTT.